The text below deals with one TCR beta chain. The CDR3 spans 16 residues. Trimming removed 1 base from V and 2 bases from J, with 15 bases in between. Germline loops: CDR1 SGDLS, CDR2 YYNGEE. This sample is part of a study of blood T cell repertoires in COVID-19. Study information: T cells, B-cell-depleted T cells, or PBMCs provided the cDNA or gDNA that served as material.

In the original analysis: Estimates of nucleated cell counts were drawn from the amplification of reference gene primers. The repertoire was sequenced with immunoSEQ multiplex PCR; TCRdb's copy has only in-frame clones and lacks some. V, J and clone size are those of that table, while D and trimming were read from the DNA. The sample carries over 150,000 clones, roughly 72% recorded once. Sequenced material: peripheral blood. The chain recombines TRBV9 with TRBJ2-5; the D gene is possibly TRBD2 (7 bases). The receptor comes from an elderly woman with acute or convalescent COVID-19. The CDR3 bases are TGTGCCAGCAGCGTATCTGGGGGGGCGACTCAAGAGACCCAGTACTTC. Its protein is CASSVSGGATQETQYF.